The 6 T cell receptor beta chains below were found in one sample sequenced in a study of CD8 T cells in Susac syndrome. Reverse transcription of roughly 0.5 to 1 ug RNA was carried out with random hexamers. A single record per CDR3 protein comes from TCRdb applying MiXCR to the immunoSEQ multiplex PCR reads. The table lists about 190,000 distinct CDR3 sequences, 93% of them singletons. Material for sequencing was CD4+ T cells from PBMCs. These receptor sequences come from a human donor in good health.

The J gene is TRBJ1-5, the V gene TRBV6-6, with 7 bases that match TRBD1. V shed 5 bases, J shed 0 bases, and the junction held 7 bases outside the gene matches. The germline V gene has CDR1 MNHNY and CDR2 SVGAGI (reference sequence). The CDR3 consists of 16 residues. The CDR3 DNA reads as TGTGCCAGCAGTCCTCGACAGGGCCTTAGCAATCAGCCCCAGCATTTT. It is translated as CASSPRQGLSNQPQHF.

The chain has TRBV29-1 and TRBJ1-1; D may be TRBD1 (5 bases). Deletions cut 3 bases from V and 6 bases from J, with 8 bases between. The CDR3 spans 11 residues. The germline CDR1 and CDR2 sequences are SQVTM and ANQGSEA. CDR3 in DNA: TGCAGCGTTGACAGGGTCGCTGAAGCTTTCTTT. Protein sequence: CSVDRVAEAFF.

This chain links TRBV11-1 with TRBJ2-5; possibly TRBD1 for D (5 bases). Germline lookup yields CDR1 SGHAT and CDR2 FQDESV (reference sequence). The CDR3 is 15 amino acids. V was cut by 1 base and J by 1 base, with 10 bases left in between. Written as DNA, the CDR3 is TGTGCCAGCAGCTTAGGGCAAGGGGTCCAAGAGACCCAGTACTTC. Protein: CASSLGQGVQETQYF.

DNA of the CDR3: TGCAGTGCCCGGCGGGCAGGGGGCGAAGGGTTTGGTTCCGAGCAGTACTTC. Its translation is CSARRAGGEGFGSEQYF. This chain joins TRBV20-1 and TRBJ2-7; 8 bases agree with TRBD1. V dropped 6 bases and J dropped 6; count of bases not matched to a gene: 22. The CDR3 has 17 amino acids. The germline V gene has CDR1 DFQATT and CDR2 SNEGSKA (reference sequence).

The rearrangement uses TRBV12-3 or TRBV12-4 and TRBJ1-1, with D unresolved. This CDR3 spans 14 amino acids. Trimming took off 5 bases at V and 3 bases at J, with 13 bases between the two ends. Here the CDR3 reads CASSIDGADTEAFF. CDR3 in DNA: TGTGCCAGCAGTATCGACGGAGCGGACACTGAAGCTTTCTTT.

The chain uses TRBV5-1 and TRBJ1-2; D possibly corresponds to TRBD1 (5 bases). This CDR3 comprises 13 residues. Germline lookup yields CDR1 SGHRS and CDR2 YFSETQ. Trimming pared 0 bases from V and 7 bases from J, leaving 10 bases between. CDR3 nucleotides: TGCGCCAGCAGCTTGGCCGAGGGGCTTGGCTACACCTTC. It translates to CASSLAEGLGYTF. Based on the CDR3 plus reference TRBV5-1 and TRBJ1-2, the full variable domain is KAGVTQTPRYLIKTRGQQVTLSCSPISGHRSVSWYQQTPGQGLQFLFEYFSETQRNKGNFPGRFSGRQFSNSRSEMNVSTLELGDSALYLCASSLAEGLGYTFGSGTRLTVV.